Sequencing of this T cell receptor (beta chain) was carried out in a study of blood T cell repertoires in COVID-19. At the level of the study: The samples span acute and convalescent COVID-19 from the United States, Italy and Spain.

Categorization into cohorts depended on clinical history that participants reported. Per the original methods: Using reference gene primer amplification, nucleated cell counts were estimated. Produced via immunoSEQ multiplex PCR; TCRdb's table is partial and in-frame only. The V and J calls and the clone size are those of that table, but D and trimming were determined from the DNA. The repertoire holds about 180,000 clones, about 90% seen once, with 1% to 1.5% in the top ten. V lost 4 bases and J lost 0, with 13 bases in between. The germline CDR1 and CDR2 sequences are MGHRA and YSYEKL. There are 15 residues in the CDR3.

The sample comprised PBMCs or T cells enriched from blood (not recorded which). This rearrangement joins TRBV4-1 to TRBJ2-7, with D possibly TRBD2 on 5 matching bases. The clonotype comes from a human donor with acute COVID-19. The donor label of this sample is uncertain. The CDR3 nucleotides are TGCGCCAGCAGCCGAGAGGACGGGATCTCCTACGAGCAGTACTTC. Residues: CASSREDGISYEQYF.